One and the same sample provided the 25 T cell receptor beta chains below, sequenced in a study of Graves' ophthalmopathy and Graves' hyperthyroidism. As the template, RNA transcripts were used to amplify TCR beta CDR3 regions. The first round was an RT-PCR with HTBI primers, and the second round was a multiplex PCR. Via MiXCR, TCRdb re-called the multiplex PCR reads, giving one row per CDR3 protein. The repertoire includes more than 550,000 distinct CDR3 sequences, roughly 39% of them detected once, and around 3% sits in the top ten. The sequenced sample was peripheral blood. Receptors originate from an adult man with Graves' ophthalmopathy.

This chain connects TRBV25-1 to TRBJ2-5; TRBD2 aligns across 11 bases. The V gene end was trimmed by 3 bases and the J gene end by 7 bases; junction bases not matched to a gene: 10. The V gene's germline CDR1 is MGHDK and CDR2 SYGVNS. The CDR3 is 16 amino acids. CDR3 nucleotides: TGTGCCAGCAGTGATATAACTAGCGGGGGCATGGGGACCCAGTACTTC. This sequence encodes CASSDITSGGMGTQYF.

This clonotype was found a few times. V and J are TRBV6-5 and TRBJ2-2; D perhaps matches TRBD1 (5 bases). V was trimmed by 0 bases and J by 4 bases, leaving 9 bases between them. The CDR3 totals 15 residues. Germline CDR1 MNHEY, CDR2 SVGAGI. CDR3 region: CASSYSRGITGELFF. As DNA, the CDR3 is TGTGCCAGCAGTTACTCTAGGGGCATCACCGGGGAGCTGTTTTTT.

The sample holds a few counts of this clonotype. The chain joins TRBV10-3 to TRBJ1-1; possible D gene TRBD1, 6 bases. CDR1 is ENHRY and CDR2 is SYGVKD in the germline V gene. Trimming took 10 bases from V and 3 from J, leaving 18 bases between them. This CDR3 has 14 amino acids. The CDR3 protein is CASRPPDSYTEAFF. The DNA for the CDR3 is TGTGCCAGCAGACCCCCGGACAGTTACACTGAAGCTTTCTTT.

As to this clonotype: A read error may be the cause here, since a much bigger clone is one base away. CDR3 loop: CAISSLGGLEETQYF. CDR3 in DNA: TGTGCCATCAGCTCCCTGGGCGGGCTTGAAGAGACCCAGTACTTC. The chain employs TRBV10-3 and TRBJ2-5, with D perhaps TRBD2 (5 bases). Trimming pared 6 bases from V and 3 bases from J, leaving 17 bases between. CDR3 size: 15 residues. The germline gives CDR1 ENHRY, CDR2 SYGVKD.

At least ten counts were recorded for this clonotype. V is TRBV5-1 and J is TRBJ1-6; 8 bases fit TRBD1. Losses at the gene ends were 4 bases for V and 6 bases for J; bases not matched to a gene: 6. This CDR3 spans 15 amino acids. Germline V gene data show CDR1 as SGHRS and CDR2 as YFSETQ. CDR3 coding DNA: TGCGCCAGCAGCGCGTGGACAGGGCCTAATTCACCCCTCCACTTT. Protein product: CASSAWTGPNSPLHF. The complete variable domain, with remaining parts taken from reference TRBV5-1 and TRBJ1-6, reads KAGVTQTPRYLIKTRGQQVTLSCSPISGHRSVSWYQQTPGQGLQFLFEYFSETQRNKGNFPGRFSGRQFSNSRSEMNVSTLELGDSALYLCASSAWTGPNSPLHFGNGTRLTVT.

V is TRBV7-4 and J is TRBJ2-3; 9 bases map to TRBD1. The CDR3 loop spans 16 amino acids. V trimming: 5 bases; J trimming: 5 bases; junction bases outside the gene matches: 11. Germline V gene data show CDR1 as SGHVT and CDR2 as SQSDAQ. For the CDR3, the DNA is TGTGCCAGCAGCCAAGAAAAGGACAGGGGTGGAGATACGCAGTATTTT. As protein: CASSQEKDRGGDTQYF.

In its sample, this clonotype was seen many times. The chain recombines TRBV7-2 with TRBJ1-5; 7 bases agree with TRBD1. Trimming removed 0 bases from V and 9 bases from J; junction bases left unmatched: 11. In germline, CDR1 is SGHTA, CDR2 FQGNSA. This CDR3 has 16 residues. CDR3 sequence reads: CASSLAALRGQRPQHF. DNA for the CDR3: TGTGCCAGCAGCTTAGCGGCGCTTAGGGGGCAGAGGCCCCAGCATTTT.

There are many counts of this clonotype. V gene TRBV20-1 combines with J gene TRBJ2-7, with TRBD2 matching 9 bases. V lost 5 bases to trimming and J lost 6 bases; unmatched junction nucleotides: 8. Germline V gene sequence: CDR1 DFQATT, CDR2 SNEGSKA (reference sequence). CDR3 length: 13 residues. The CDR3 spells CSAESSGVREQYF. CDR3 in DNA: TGCAGTGCTGAATCTAGCGGGGTCCGCGAGCAGTACTTC.

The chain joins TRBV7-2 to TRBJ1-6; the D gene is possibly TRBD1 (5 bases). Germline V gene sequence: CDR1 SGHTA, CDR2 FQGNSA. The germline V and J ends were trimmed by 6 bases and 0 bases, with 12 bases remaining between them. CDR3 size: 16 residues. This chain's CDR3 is CASRQDSRSYNSPLHF. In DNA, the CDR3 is TGTGCCAGCAGACAAGACAGCCGCTCCTATAATTCACCCCTCCACTTT.

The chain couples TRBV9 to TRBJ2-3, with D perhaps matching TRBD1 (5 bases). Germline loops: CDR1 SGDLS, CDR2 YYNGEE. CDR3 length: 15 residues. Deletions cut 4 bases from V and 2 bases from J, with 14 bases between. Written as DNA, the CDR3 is TGTGCCAGCAGCTTGATAGGGGTCGACACAGATACGCAGTATTTT. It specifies CASSLIGVDTDTQYF.

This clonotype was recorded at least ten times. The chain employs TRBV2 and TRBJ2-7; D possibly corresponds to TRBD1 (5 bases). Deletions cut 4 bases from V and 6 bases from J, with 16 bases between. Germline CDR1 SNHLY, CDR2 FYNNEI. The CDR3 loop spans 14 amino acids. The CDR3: CASSGGVIDREQYF. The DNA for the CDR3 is TGTGCCAGCAGTGGGGGCGTAATCGACCGCGAGCAGTACTTC.

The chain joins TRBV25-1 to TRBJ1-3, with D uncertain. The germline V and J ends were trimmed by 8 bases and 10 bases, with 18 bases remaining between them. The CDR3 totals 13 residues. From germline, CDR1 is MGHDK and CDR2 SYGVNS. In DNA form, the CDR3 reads TGTGCCAGCCGAGGGAGTGTAGGAGAGACCATATATTTT. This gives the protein CASRGSVGETIYF.

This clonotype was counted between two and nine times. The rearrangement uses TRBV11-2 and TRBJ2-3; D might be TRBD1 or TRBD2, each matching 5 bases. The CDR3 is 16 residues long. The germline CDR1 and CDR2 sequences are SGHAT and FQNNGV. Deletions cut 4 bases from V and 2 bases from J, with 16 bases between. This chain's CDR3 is CASSSEWDGPTDTQYF. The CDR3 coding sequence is TGTGCCAGCAGCTCCGAGTGGGACGGACCCACAGATACGCAGTATTTT.

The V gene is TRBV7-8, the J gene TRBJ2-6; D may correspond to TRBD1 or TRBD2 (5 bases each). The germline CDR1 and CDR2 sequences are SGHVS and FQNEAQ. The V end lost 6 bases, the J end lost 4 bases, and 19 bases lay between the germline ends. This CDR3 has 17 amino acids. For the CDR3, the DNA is TGTGCCAGCAGACCTGGTTTGGGGGTGAGGGGGGCCAACGTCCTGACTTTC. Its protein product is CASRPGLGVRGANVLTF.

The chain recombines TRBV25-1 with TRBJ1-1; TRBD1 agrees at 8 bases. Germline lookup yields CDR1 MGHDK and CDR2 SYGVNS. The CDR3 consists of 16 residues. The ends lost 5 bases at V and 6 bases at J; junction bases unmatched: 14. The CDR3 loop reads CASSYDVMTGASEAFF. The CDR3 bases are TGTGCCAGCAGTTACGACGTGATGACAGGGGCCTCTGAAGCTTTCTTT.

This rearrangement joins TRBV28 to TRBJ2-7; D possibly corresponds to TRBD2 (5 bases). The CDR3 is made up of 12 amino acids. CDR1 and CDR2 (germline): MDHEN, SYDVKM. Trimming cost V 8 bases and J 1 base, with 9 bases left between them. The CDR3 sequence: CASQRASYEQYF. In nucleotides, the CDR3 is TGTGCCAGCCAGAGGGCATCCTACGAGCAGTACTTC. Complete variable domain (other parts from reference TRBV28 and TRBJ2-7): DVKVTQSSRYLVKRTGEKVFLECVQDMDHENMFWYRQDPGLGLRLIYFSYDVKMKEKGDIPEGYSVSREKKERFSLILESASTNQTSMYLCASQRASYEQYFGPGTRLTVT.

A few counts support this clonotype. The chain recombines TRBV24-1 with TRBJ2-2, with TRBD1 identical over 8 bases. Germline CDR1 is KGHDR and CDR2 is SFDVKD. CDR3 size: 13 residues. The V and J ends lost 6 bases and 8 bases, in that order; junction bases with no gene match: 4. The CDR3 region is CATSPGQGGELFF. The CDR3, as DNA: TGTGCCACCAGTCCCGGACAGGGAGGGGAGCTGTTTTTT.

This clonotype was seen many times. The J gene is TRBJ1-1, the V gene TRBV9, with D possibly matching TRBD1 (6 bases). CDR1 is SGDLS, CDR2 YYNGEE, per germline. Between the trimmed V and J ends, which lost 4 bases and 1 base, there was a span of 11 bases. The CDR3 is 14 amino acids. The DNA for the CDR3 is TGTGCCAGCAGCCAAGGGGGTTGGAACACTGAAGCTTTCTTT. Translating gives CASSQGGWNTEAFF.

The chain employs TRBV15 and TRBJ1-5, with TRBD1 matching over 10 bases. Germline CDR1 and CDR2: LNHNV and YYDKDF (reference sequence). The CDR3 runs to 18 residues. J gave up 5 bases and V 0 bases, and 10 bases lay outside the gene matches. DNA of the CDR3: TGTGCCACCAGCAGAGACGGTTCGACAGGGGGCGCGGATCAGCCCCAGCATTTT. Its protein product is CATSRDGSTGGADQPQHF.

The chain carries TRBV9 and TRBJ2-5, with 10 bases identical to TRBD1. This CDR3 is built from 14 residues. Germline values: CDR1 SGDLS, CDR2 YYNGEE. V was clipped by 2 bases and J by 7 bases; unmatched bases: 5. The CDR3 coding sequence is TGTGCCAGCAGCGTGGACAGGGGGACATCGACCCAGTACTTC. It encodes CASSVDRGTSTQYF.

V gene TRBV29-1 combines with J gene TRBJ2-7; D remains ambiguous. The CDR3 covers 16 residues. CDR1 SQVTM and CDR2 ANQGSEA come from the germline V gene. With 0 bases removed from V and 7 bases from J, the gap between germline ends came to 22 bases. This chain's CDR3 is CSVEDSSIGSYNEQYF. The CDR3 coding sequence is TGCAGCGTTGAAGATTCGAGCATTGGGTCCTACAATGAGCAGTACTTC.

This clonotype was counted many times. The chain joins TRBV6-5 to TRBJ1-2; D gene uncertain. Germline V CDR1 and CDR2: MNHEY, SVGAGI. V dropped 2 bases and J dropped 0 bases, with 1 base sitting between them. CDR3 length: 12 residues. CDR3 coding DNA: TGTGCCAGCAGTTACACTAACTATGGCTACACCTTC. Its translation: CASSYTNYGYTF.

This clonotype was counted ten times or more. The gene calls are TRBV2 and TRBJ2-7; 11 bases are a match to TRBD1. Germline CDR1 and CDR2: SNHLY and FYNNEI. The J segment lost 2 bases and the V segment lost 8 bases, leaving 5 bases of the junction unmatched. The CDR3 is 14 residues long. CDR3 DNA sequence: TGTGCCAGCTATGGGACAGGGGGAACCTACGAGCAGTACTTC. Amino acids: CASYGTGGTYEQYF.

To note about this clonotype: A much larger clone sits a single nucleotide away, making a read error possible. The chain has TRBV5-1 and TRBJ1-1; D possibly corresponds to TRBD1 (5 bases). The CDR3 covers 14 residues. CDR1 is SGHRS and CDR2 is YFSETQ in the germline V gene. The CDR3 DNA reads TGCGCCAGCAGCTTGTTTACCGGGGCCACTGGAGCTTTCTTT. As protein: CASSLFTGATGAFF.

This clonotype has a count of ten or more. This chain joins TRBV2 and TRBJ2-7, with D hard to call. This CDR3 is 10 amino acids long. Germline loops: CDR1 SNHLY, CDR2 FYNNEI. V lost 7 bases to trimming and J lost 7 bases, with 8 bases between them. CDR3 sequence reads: CASIAKEQYF. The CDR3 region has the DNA TGTGCCAGCATTGCGAAGGAGCAGTACTTC.